These 9 T cell receptor beta chains share one sample of origin, sequenced in a study of regulatory T cells in long-lasting Graves disease. Construction of the TCR beta libraries employed iRepertoire HTBI primers in conjunction with Arm-PCR of CDR3 regions. TCRdb fed the multiplex PCR reads into MiXCR, producing one record per CDR3 protein. The sample has about 520,000 distinct CDR3 sequences, around 13% seen once. Sample time point: newly diagnosed GD, antithyroid drugs for less than 3 months. Generation of the TCR library employed RNA extracted from PBMCs. These data also formed part of another study, on T cells in Graves' hyperthyroidism and ophthalmopathy.

The sample consisted of peripheral blood mononuclear cells (PBMCs), taken at new diagnosis, from a patient treated with antithyroid drugs. The receptor source for this set is a woman in her twenties or thirties with Graves disease.

The chain is built from TRBV9 and TRBJ2-7; TRBD2 might be the D (6 bases). The CDR3 contains 14 residues. Germline loops: CDR1 SGDLS, CDR2 YYNGEE. Trimming cost V 4 bases and J 7 bases, with 18 bases left between them. In DNA, the CDR3 is TGTGCCAGCAGCCTCGGAGGAGGGCCGCAAGAGCAGTACTTC. It translates to CASSLGGGPQEQYF.

This clonotype was observed many times. The chain combines TRBV12-3 or TRBV12-4 with TRBJ2-1, with TRBD2 identical over 7 bases. This CDR3 spans 16 amino acids. V lost 4 bases, J lost 5 bases, and 11 bases stayed unmatched. CDR3 DNA: TGTGCCAGCAGTTCCGGAGCGGGAAACGGGAACAATGAGCAGTTCTTC. It yields the protein CASSSGAGNGNNEQFF.

The chain links TRBV5-5 to TRBJ2-1; possibly TRBD1 for D (6 bases). Per the germline V gene, CDR1 is SGHKS and CDR2 is YYEKEE (reference sequence). With 3 bases removed from V and 8 bases from J, the gap between germline ends came to 36 bases. CDR3 length: 21 residues. The CDR3 DNA sequence: TGTGCCAGCAGCTGGGGCCTGGGGGCAGGGAAGTCGTTCATAAATGTTCATGAGCAGTTCTTC. It is translated as CASSWGLGAGKSFINVHEQFF.

In this sample, this clonotype turned up many times. CDR3 nucleotides: TGTGCCAGCAGCCCCAGGGCTAGCGGGGAAATTATCAATGAGCAGTTCTTC. Its translation: CASSPRASGEIINEQFF. V is TRBV7-3 and J is TRBJ2-1, with 9 bases that match TRBD2. This CDR3 has 17 residues. The germline CDR1 and CDR2 sequences are SGHTA and FQGTGA. Losses at the gene ends were 5 bases for V and 6 bases for J; bases not matched to a gene: 14.

The chain links TRBV19 to TRBJ2-2; D is uncertain. CDR3 length: 13 amino acids. Trimming removed 0 bases from V and 7 bases from J, with 6 bases in between. Germline V lookup: CDR1 LNHDA, CDR2 SQIVND (reference sequence). The CDR3 DNA follows: TGTGCCAGTAGTATAGATCTTAACGGGGAGCTGTTTTTT. Its protein is CASSIDLNGELFF.

At least ten counts were recorded for this clonotype. The CDR3 DNA is TGTGCCTGGAGGCTTACCTCCTCTGGCTACACCTTC. Translating gives CAWRLTSSGYTF. The chain has TRBV30 and TRBJ1-2, with no clear D. The germline CDR1 and CDR2 sequences are GTSNPN and SVGIG (reference sequence). Trimming took off 3 bases at V and 7 bases at J, with 12 bases between the two ends. The CDR3 length is 12 residues.

This clonotype was counted many times. The chain joins TRBV19 to TRBJ2-3; possible D gene TRBD2, 5 bases. CDR3 length: 16 residues. Per the germline V gene, CDR1 is LNHDA and CDR2 is SQIVND (reference sequence). V gave up 3 bases and J gave up 4 bases, with 17 bases separating them. The CDR3 region has the DNA TGTGCCAGTAGTATTAGTTACGAGGGAGTGGCAGATACGCAGTATTTT. Translation: CASSISYEGVADTQYF.

This clonotype was recorded a few times. This may be a read error: a much more frequent sequence differs by one nucleotide. The chain carries TRBV7-2 and TRBJ2-2; possible D gene TRBD2, 5 bases. The CDR3 is 17 amino acids. The germline gives CDR1 SGHTA, CDR2 FQGNSA. The CDR3 is CASSLGSERKNTEELFF. CDR3 sequence (DNA): TGTGCCAGCAGCTTAGGGTCGGAGCGGAAGAACACCGAGGAGCTGTTTTTT.

V usage is TRBV19 and J usage is TRBJ1-1; no firm D call. V was pared by 0 bases and J by 2 bases, with 10 bases between. The germline V gene has CDR1 LNHDA and CDR2 SQIVND (reference sequence). The CDR3 is 15 amino acids. The CDR3 here is CASSIDRVLNTEAFF. The CDR3 nucleotides are TGTGCCAGTAGTATAGACCGGGTCCTAAACACTGAAGCTTTCTTT.